Below, 16 T cell receptor beta chains from the same sample are listed, as sequenced in a study of CD8 T cells in Susac syndrome. An input of 0.5 to 1 ug of RNA was subjected to reverse transcription using random hexamers. TCRdb processed the immunoSEQ multiplex PCR reads anew with MiXCR; each CDR3 protein has one entry. The table records approximately 190,000 distinct CDR3 sequences, 95% of them present only once. Material for sequencing was CD8+ T cells from PBMCs. The receptors come from a human donor with Susac syndrome.

In its sample, this clonotype was seen once. The chain carries TRBV6-5 and TRBJ2-5; possibly TRBD1 or TRBD2 for D (6 bases each). The CDR3 length is 14 residues. Germline V gives CDR1 MNHEY, CDR2 SVGAGI. V dropped 0 bases and J dropped 5 bases, with 10 bases sitting between them. The CDR3 spells CASSYSGGPETQYF. CDR3 nucleotides: TGTGCCAGCAGTTACTCCGGGGGCCCGGAGACCCAGTACTTC.

The chain couples TRBV7-2 to TRBJ1-2; unclear D gene. Germline V gives CDR1 SGHTA, CDR2 FQGNSA. V gave up 1 base and J gave up 2 bases, with 5 bases separating them. CDR3 length: 13 amino acids. The CDR3 sequence is CASSLDQNYGYTF. As DNA, the CDR3 is TGTGCCAGCAGCTTAGACCAGAACTATGGCTACACCTTC. Based on the CDR3 plus reference TRBV7-2 and TRBJ1-2, the full variable domain is GAGVSQSPSNKVTEKGKDVELRCDPISGHTALYWYRQSLGQGLEFLIYFQGNSAPDKSGLPSDRFSAERTGGSVSTLTIQRTQQEDSAVYLCASSLDQNYGYTFGSGTRLTVV.

The V gene is TRBV20-1, the J gene TRBJ1-1, with a weak D call TRBD1 (5 bases). The CDR3 consists of 14 residues. CDR1 is DFQATT and CDR2 is SNEGSKA in the germline V gene (reference sequence). V lost 4 bases and J lost 1, with 13 bases in between. DNA for the CDR3: TGCAGTGCTAAAAAAGGGGCGGGGAACACTGAAGCTTTCTTT. Translated: CSAKKGAGNTEAFF.

DNA for the CDR3: TGTGCCAGCAGGGGACAGGGAAACTATGGCTACACCTTC. This gives the protein CASRGQGNYGYTF. V is TRBV12-3 or TRBV12-4 and J is TRBJ1-2; the match to TRBD1 covers 9 bases. J gave up 2 bases and V 6 bases, and 1 base lay outside the gene matches. The CDR3 covers 13 residues.

For the CDR3, the DNA is TGCAGTGCGGCCGCGGGGGCGGACACTGAAGCTTTCTTT. Protein product: CSAAAGADTEAFF. The rearrangement joins TRBV20-1 to TRBJ1-1, with a weak D call TRBD1 (6 bases). Germline assignment: CDR1 DFQATT and CDR2 SNEGSKA (reference sequence). Trimming took off 6 bases at V and 3 bases at J, with 14 bases between the two ends. This CDR3 has 13 residues.

The chain has TRBV29-1 and TRBJ2-7; TRBD1 matches at 9 bases. The CDR3 is made up of 16 amino acids. J gave up 4 bases and V 3 bases, and 13 bases lay outside the gene matches. Germline CDR1 and CDR2: SQVTM and ANQGSEA. This chain's CDR3 is CSVDPGGDREQYEQYF. The DNA of the CDR3 is TGCAGCGTTGACCCTGGAGGGGACAGGGAGCAATACGAGCAGTACTTC.

V is TRBV6-6 and J is TRBJ2-5; TRBD1 aligns across 8 bases. The CDR3 runs 13 residues. Germline V CDR1 and CDR2: MNHNY, SVGAGI (reference sequence). V gave up 3 bases and J gave up 4 bases; unmatched junction bases: 1. The DNA of the CDR3 is TGTGCCAGCAGTTATGACAGGGGAGAGACCCAGTACTTC. As protein: CASSYDRGETQYF.

The J gene is TRBJ2-7, the V gene TRBV5-1, with TRBD1 identical over 8 bases. Trimming cost V 4 bases and J 0 bases; bases outside gene matches: 15. Per the germline V gene, CDR1 is SGHRS and CDR2 is YFSETQ. This CDR3 is built from 18 residues. The CDR3 loop is CASSKMRQGRPSSYEQYF. DNA for the CDR3: TGCGCCAGCAGCAAGATGAGACAGGGGCGACCTAGCTCCTACGAGCAGTACTTC.

The chain recombines TRBV7-8 with TRBJ2-7; D not certain. Germline V CDR1 and CDR2: SGHVS, FQNEAQ. This CDR3 has 14 amino acids. The V and J ends lost 0 bases and 3 bases respectively, with 9 bases between them. CDR3 DNA: TGTGCCAGCAGCTTAGCGGGGATACTCTACGAGCAGTACTTC. It is translated as CASSLAGILYEQYF.

V gene TRBV3-1 combines with J gene TRBJ2-1, with 9 bases aligning to TRBD2. V trimming: 4 bases; J trimming: 4 bases; junction bases outside the gene matches: 5. Germline V CDR1 and CDR2: LGHDT, YNNKEL (reference sequence). The CDR3 loop spans 15 amino acids. CDR3 sequence (DNA): TGTGCCAGCAGCCCCAACCTAGCGGGATACAATGAGCAGTTCTTC. Translation: CASSPNLAGYNEQFF.

This clonotype appeared once. V usage is TRBV7-8 and J usage is TRBJ1-1, with 8 bases aligning to TRBD1. With 5 bases clipped from V and 11 bases from J, the junction kept 13 bases outside the gene matches. Per the germline V gene, CDR1 is SGHVS and CDR2 is FQNEAQ. The CDR3 spans 14 residues. The CDR3 DNA sequence: TGTGCCAGCAGCCCCGGGACAGGTCTTCCCGGGGCTTTCTTT. This codes for CASSPGTGLPGAFF.

The count of this clonotype is one. This sequence joins TRBV4-1 and TRBJ2-5; D is possibly TRBD1 or TRBD2 (5 bases each). V lost 1 base to trimming and J lost 5 bases, with 14 bases between them. The CDR3 runs 15 residues. Germline-derived CDR1 and CDR2 are MGHRA and YSYEKL. Written as DNA, the CDR3 is TGCGCCAGCAGCCAAGGGGACGTTATCAGGGAGACCCAGTACTTC. Its translation: CASSQGDVIRETQYF.

This clonotype came up once. The J gene is TRBJ1-1, the V gene TRBV11-1, with D hard to call. Germline CDR1 is SGHAT and CDR2 is FQDESV (reference sequence). Deletions cut 4 bases from V and 2 bases from J, with 11 bases between. CDR3 length: 14 amino acids. The CDR3 coding sequence is TGTGCCAGCAGCTCACTACACACCAACACTGAAGCTTTCTTT. Its translation is CASSSLHTNTEAFF. Full variable domain (rest looked up from reference TRBV11-1 and TRBJ1-1): EAEVAQSPRYKITEKSQAVAFWCDPISGHATLYWYRQILGQGPELLVQFQDESVVDDSQLPKDRFSAERLKGVDSTLKIQPAELGDSAMYLCASSSLHTNTEAFFGQGTRLTVV.

The chain recombines TRBV5-1 with TRBJ2-7, with 7 bases fitting TRBD2. This CDR3 contains 15 residues. The V and J ends lost 2 bases and 5 bases, in that order; junction bases with no gene match: 10. Germline V gives CDR1 SGHRS, CDR2 YFSETQ. The CDR3 bases are TGCGCCAGCAGCTTACAAGGACTAGTAGGCGACGAGCAGTACTTC. Its translation is CASSLQGLVGDEQYF.

The chain carries TRBV5-4 and TRBJ1-2, with TRBD1 identical over 7 bases. This CDR3 has 15 residues. The V gene end was trimmed by 2 bases and the J gene end by 4 bases; junction bases not matched to a gene: 8. Germline V gives CDR1 SGHNT, CDR2 YYREEE (reference sequence). The CDR3 DNA follows: TGTGCCAGCAGCTTACTGACAGGGACTGGCTATGGCTACACCTTC. Translated: CASSLLTGTGYGYTF. Drawing the rest from reference TRBV5-4 and TRBJ1-2, the complete variable domain is ETGVTQSPTHLIKTRGQQVTLRCSSQSGHNTVSWYQQALGQGPQFIFQYYREEENGRGNFPPRFSGLQFPNYSSELNVNALELDDSALYLCASSLLTGTGYGYTFGSGTRLTVV.

The CDR3 DNA is TGTGCCAGTAGTGCCGGGCAGGGATTGGCTGGGGCCAACGTCCTGACTTTC. This sequence encodes CASSAGQGLAGANVLTF. The chain links TRBV19 to TRBJ2-6; perhaps TRBD1 as D (5 bases). V was trimmed by 5 bases and J by 2 bases, leaving 16 bases between them. Germline-derived CDR1 and CDR2 are LNHDA and SQIVND (reference sequence). This CDR3 is built from 17 residues.